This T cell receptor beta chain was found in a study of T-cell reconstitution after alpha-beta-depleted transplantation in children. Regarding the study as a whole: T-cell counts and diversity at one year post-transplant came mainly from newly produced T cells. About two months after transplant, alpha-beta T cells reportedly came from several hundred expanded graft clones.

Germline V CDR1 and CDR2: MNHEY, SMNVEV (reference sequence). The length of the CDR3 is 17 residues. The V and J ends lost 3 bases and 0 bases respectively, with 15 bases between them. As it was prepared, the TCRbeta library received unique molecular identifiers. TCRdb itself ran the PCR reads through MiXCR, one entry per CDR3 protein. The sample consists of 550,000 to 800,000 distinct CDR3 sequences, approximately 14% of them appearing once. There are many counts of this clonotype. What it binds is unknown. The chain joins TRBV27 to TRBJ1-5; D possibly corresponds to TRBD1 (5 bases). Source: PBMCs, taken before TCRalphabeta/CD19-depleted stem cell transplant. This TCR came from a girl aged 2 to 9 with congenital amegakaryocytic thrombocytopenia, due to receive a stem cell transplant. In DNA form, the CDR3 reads TGTGCCAGCAGTTTTTCCGGGGACCCTTATAGCAATCAGCCCCAGCATTTT. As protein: CASSFSGDPYSNQPQHF.